The subject of this entry is one TCR beta chain. Its target is not known. This specimen belongs to a study of cytomegalovirus exposure and HLA in healthy donors. Study details: Findings of an earlier analysis included more than 90 million unique TCR beta sequences from about 180 million T cells. Study conclusions and caveats: In an earlier analysis, most TCR beta V segments were productive about 87% or about 30% of the time. A later analysis showed HLA-associated TCR beta chains outstripping equally common others in clonal expansion. Sequencing had likely introduced a cluster of highly shared sequence variants as an artifact.

Vbeta (60) and Jbeta (13) primers were used in the PCR. Assay: immunoSEQ multiplex PCR; the TCRdb copy retains only in-frame clones and omits some. The sample consists of 70,000 or so clones, 86% of them appearing once. This CDR3 spans 14 amino acids. Germline V gives CDR1 LNHDA, CDR2 SQIVND (reference sequence). Trimming stripped 4 bases from V and 5 bases from J, with 12 bases between. Sequences were obtained from PBMCs. The source is a woman in her twenties or thirties in good health and CMV-seronegative. V is TRBV19 and J is TRBJ2-1; maybe TRBD1 (6 bases). The CDR3 spells CASSTGDLNNEQFF. The DNA for the CDR3 is TGTGCCAGTAGTACAGGGGACCTAAACAATGAGCAGTTCTTC.